This entry lists 16 T cell receptor beta chains sequenced from one sample in a study of blood T cell repertoires in COVID-19. Sequencing was performed with immunoSEQ multiplex PCR; in TCRdb, only in-frame clones are kept and a portion is missing. This table has around 260,000 clones, 84% appearing once. The sample consisted of peripheral blood. The receptors derive from a man aged 55 to 70 with acute or convalescent COVID-19.

The gene calls are TRBV7-8 and TRBJ2-7; 11 bases map to TRBD1. Germline assignment: CDR1 SGHVS and CDR2 FQNEAQ. This CDR3 contains 15 residues. V gave up 5 bases and J gave up 3 bases; unmatched junction bases: 6. This chain's CDR3 is CASSAGQGANYEQYF. The CDR3 region has the DNA TGTGCCAGCAGCGCCGGACAGGGGGCAAACTACGAGCAGTACTTC.

This chain links TRBV6-5 with TRBJ2-3; the match to TRBD2 covers 9 bases. The length of the CDR3 is 16 residues. CDR1 and CDR2 from the germline V gene are MNHEY and SVGAGI. The J segment lost 5 bases and the V segment lost 0 bases, leaving 6 bases of the junction unmatched. This CDR3 is CASSYSIAGVEDTQYF. The CDR3 DNA sequence: TGTGCCAGCAGTTACTCGATAGCGGGAGTCGAAGATACGCAGTATTTT.

This chain joins TRBV7-2 and TRBJ2-5, with 7 bases aligning to TRBD2. Germline CDR1 SGHTA, CDR2 FQGNSA. This CDR3 comprises 15 residues. The V and J ends lost 4 bases and 5 bases, in that order; junction bases with no gene match: 10. CDR3 in amino acids: CASSSYGGGYETQYF. The DNA of the CDR3 is TGTGCCAGCAGCTCTTACGGGGGAGGGTATGAGACCCAGTACTTC.

The chain carries TRBV5-1 and TRBJ1-2; TRBD1 is a possible D gene (5 bases). CDR1 SGHRS and CDR2 YFSETQ come from the germline V gene. V shed 5 bases and J shed 8 bases, with 22 bases lying between them. This CDR3 is 15 amino acids long. The CDR3, as DNA: TGCGCCAGCAGTTCGGGGGAGGGACGGCCGGGAGGCTACACCTTC. This codes for CASSSGEGRPGGYTF.

The chain carries TRBV18 and TRBJ2-2; tentatively, D is TRBD1 (5 bases). This CDR3 region has 14 residues. Trimming took off 7 bases at V and 4 bases at J, with 13 bases between the two ends. Germline V gene lookup returns CDR1 KGHSH and CDR2 LQKENI. CDR3 in DNA: TGTGCCAGCTATCCAGGGTCCTCCACCGGGGAGCTGTTTTTT. It is translated as CASYPGSSTGELFF.

This chain joins TRBV15 and TRBJ2-4; TRBD2 matches 8 bases. The trim removed 3 bases at V and 3 bases at J, leaving 4 bases unmatched. The CDR3 is 15 residues long. CDR1 LNHNV and CDR2 YYDKDF come from the germline V gene (reference sequence). CDR3 sequence reads: CATSRPGLGKNIQYF. The CDR3 coding sequence is TGTGCCACCAGCAGGCCGGGACTAGGCAAAAACATTCAGTACTTC.

The gene calls are TRBV5-4 and TRBJ2-5; D remains ambiguous. The CDR3 covers 14 residues. V was clipped by 3 bases and J by 0 bases, with 9 bases between them. Per germline, CDR1 SGHNT and CDR2 YYREEE (reference sequence). CDR3: CASSSRDNQETQYF. DNA of the CDR3: TGTGCCAGCAGCTCCCGAGACAACCAAGAGACCCAGTACTTC.

V gene TRBV5-6 combines with J gene TRBJ1-5; TRBD1 aligns across 7 bases. CDR3 length: 15 amino acids. The junction had 7 bases not matched to a gene; V was cut back by 1 base and J by 6 bases. Germline CDR1 and CDR2: SGHDT and YYEEEE. Here the CDR3 DNA reads TGTGCCAGCAGCTTGCTGCAGGGGGATGCTCAGCCCCAGCATTTT. Protein sequence: CASSLLQGDAQPQHF.

V and J are TRBV3-1 (or the pseudogene TRBV3-2) and TRBJ2-5; D remains ambiguous. Looked up from germline, CDR1 is LGHDT and CDR2 is YNNKEL (reference sequence). The V end was cut by 1 base, the J end by 11 bases, with 5 bases between. The CDR3 extends over 10 amino acids. The CDR3 spells CASSQVEQYF. In DNA form, the CDR3 reads TGTGCCAGCAGCCAAGTGGAGCAGTACTTC.

V and J are TRBV3-1 (or the pseudogene TRBV3-2) and TRBJ2-5; 12 bases are shared with TRBD2. The V gene's germline CDR1 is LGHDT and CDR2 YNNKEL (reference sequence). J lost 5 bases, V lost 2 bases, and 18 bases had no gene match. The CDR3 is made up of 20 amino acids. The CDR3 DNA reads TGTGCCAGCAGCCAAATCCGCGGTGGGCTAGCGGGAGGGCCTGGGGAGACCCAGTACTTC. Amino acids: CASSQIRGGLAGGPGETQYF.

The CDR3 sequence: CASSSGLRTDTQYF. CDR3 DNA sequence: TGTGCCAGCAGCTCCGGACTTCGCACAGATACGCAGTATTTT. J is TRBJ2-3 and V is TRBV7-2, with a possible D match to TRBD2 (5 bases). The germline V gene encodes CDR1 SGHTA and CDR2 FQGNSA. The CDR3 contains 14 residues. V lost 4 bases and J 1 base, leaving 9 bases between the germline ends. The variable domain in full, with the rest retrieved from reference TRBV7-2 and TRBJ2-3, is GAGVSQSPSNKVTEKGKDVELRCDPISGHTALYWYRQSLGQGLEFLIYFQGNSAPDKSGLPSDRFSAERTGGSVSTLTIQRTQQEDSAVYLCASSSGLRTDTQYFGPGTRLTVL.

Only one count was recorded for this clone. This chain connects TRBV7-2 to TRBJ2-3; D is possibly TRBD2 (6 bases). This CDR3 has 15 residues. V was pared by 5 bases and J by 4 bases, with 16 bases between. Germline CDR1 reads SGHTA; CDR2 reads FQGNSA. The CDR3 DNA follows: TGTGCCAGCAGCGCAAGACTAGGGAGTGCAGATACGCAGTATTTT. It codes for CASSARLGSADTQYF.

The chain joins TRBV5-4 to TRBJ2-3; 8 nucleotides match TRBD2. The CDR3 contains 15 residues. Per the germline V gene, CDR1 is SGHNT and CDR2 is YYREEE (reference sequence). Trimming at V came to 4 bases and at J to 4 bases, leaving 8 bases not matched to a gene. In nucleotides, the CDR3 is TGTGCCAGCAGCCGCGGGGGGAGCGGGGCAGATACGCAGTATTTT. Its protein is CASSRGGSGADTQYF.

The J gene is TRBJ1-5, the V gene TRBV5-8; D gene ambiguous. Trimming stripped 0 bases from V and 0 bases from J, with 10 bases between. The CDR3 runs to 16 residues. Germline values: CDR1 SGHTS, CDR2 YDEGEE. This CDR3 reads CASSLGDFYSNQPQHF. For the CDR3, the DNA is TGTGCCAGCAGCTTGGGTGATTTCTATAGCAATCAGCCCCAGCATTTT.

There are a few counts of this clone. The rearrangement uses TRBV7-6 and TRBJ1-3, with D possibly being TRBD1 (6 bases). Trimming took 5 bases from V and 0 from J, leaving 14 bases between them. CDR1 and CDR2 (germline): SGHVS, FNYEAQ. This CDR3 contains 16 residues. The CDR3 loop reads CASSLWTELSGNTIYF. As DNA, the CDR3 is TGTGCCAGCAGCCTATGGACAGAGCTCTCTGGAAACACCATATATTTT.

J is TRBJ1-3 and V is TRBV2; maybe TRBD1 (6 bases). V lost 6 bases and J lost 0, with 9 bases in between. The CDR3 sequence is 14 residues long. Germline CDR1 reads SNHLY; CDR2 reads FYNNEI. Written as DNA, the CDR3 is TGTGCCAGCAGGACAGGCCCCTCTGGAAACACCATATATTTT. Its protein is CASRTGPSGNTIYF.